This is a list of T cell receptor beta chains from one sample in a study of T-cell memory formation after mild COVID-19. TCRdb itself ran the 5' RACE reads through MiXCR, one entry per CDR3 protein. Of under 450,000 distinct CDR3 sequences listed, less than 25% were seen once; the top ten hold under 15%. Material: PBMCs or a T cell subset sorted from them (not recorded which). All receptors come from an adult woman who had mild COVID-19 (a few samples of this study predate the infection). Cell type and time point are not known. Each CDR3 is given with its conserved first and last residue. The D gene is left open where the match is weak. The listing skips clone size in some rows; elsewhere it reads once, few, many or a size class.

size,J,D,V,DNA,CDR3
NA,TRBJ2-7,NA,TRBV7-2,TGTGCCAGCAGCTCCGGACCCACTCTGAGCTCCTACGAGCAGTACTTC,CASSSGPTLSSYEQYF
NA,TRBJ1-3,TRBD1,TRBV7-2,TGTGCCAGCAGCTTTTTAGCCTCCGGGACAGGGTGTGGAAACACCATATATTTT,CASSFLASGTGCGNTIYF
many,TRBJ2-2,NA,TRBV7-2,TGTGCCAGCAGTTTGGGCTTGGCGGGGTCCACCGGGGAGCTGTTTTTT,CASSLGLAGSTGELFF
few,TRBJ2-3,TRBD2,TRBV4-1,TGCGCCAGCAGCCAAGCGGGACTAGCGGGGGTGGATACGCAGTATTTT,CASSQAGLAGVDTQYF
few,TRBJ2-3,NA,TRBV3-1,TGTGCCAGCAGCCAAGAGTACCGTTGGGGAAGCACAGATACGCAGTATTTT,CASSQEYRWGSTDTQYF
NA,TRBJ2-1,NA,TRBV24-1,TGTGCCACCAGTGATTTAAGAGGGGGCTCCTACAATGAGCAGTTCTTC,CATSDLRGGSYNEQFF
few,TRBJ2-2,TRBD2,TRBV11-3,TGTGCCAGCAGCACCCCCGGCGGACTAGCGGGAAATTGGGACACCGGGGAGCTGTTTTTT,CASSTPGGLAGNWDTGELFF
few,TRBJ2-1,NA,TRBV3-1,TGTGCCAGCAGCCAAGCCTCCTACAATGAGCAGTTCTTC,CASSQASYNEQFF
few,TRBJ2-3,TRBD1,TRBV25-1,TGTGCCAGCAGTGAATTGGGACAGGACACAGATACGCAGTATTTT,CASSELGQDTDTQYF
NA,TRBJ2-7,TRBD1,TRBV27,TGTGCCAGCAGTTTAAAGCCCCAAGGACAGGGGGCGGTCTGCGAGCAGTACTTC,CASSLKPQGQGAVCEQYF
few,TRBJ2-5,TRBD2,TRBV29-1,TGCAGCGTTGAGATGGGACTAGCGGGAGGGCCTATACCCCAAGAGACCCAGTACTTC,CSVEMGLAGGPIPQETQYF
NA,TRBJ2-2,TRBD2,TRBV12-3/TRBV12-4,TGTGCCAGCAGTCCTGCTAGCGGGATTAACACCGGGGAGCTGTTTTTT,CASSPASGINTGELFF
few,TRBJ1-5,NA,TRBV6-5,TGTGCCAGCAGCCCTACAATCTGGCAGTCCCAGCATTTT,CASSPTIWQSQHF
few,TRBJ2-1,NA,TRBV7-3,TGTGCCAGCAGCTTAGGGCTTTCCTTTTACAATGAGCAGTTCTTC,CASSLGLSFYNEQFF
NA,TRBJ2-5,TRBD2,TRBV12-3/TRBV12-4,TGTGCCAGCAGTCCAGGACTAGCCTCAGAGACCCAGTACTTC,CASSPGLASETQYF
NA,TRBJ1-5,TRBD1,TRBV7-2,TGTGCCAGCAGCCCCAGGACAGGGTGGAATCAGCCCCAGCATTTT,CASSPRTGWNQPQHF
NA,TRBJ2-2,TRBD2,TRBV24-1,TGTGCCACCAGGGTCGGGACTAGCGACACCGGGGAGCTGTTTTTT,CATRVGTSDTGELFF
NA,TRBJ2-2,TRBD1,TRBV24-1,TGTGCCACCAGGGATGATGGACAGGTTTCAGCCGGGGAGCTGTTTTTT,CATRDDGQVSAGELFF
NA,TRBJ1-6,NA,TRBV4-1,TGCGCCAGCAGCCAAGATTTCACAGTTCGAGCCCCCCTCCACTTT,CASSQDFTVRAPLHF
few,TRBJ2-6,NA,TRBV19,TGTGCCAGTAGTCAGAGTTTTGCTGGGGCCAACGTCCTGACTTTC,CASSQSFAGANVLTF
NA,TRBJ1-5,NA,TRBV5-5,TGTGCCAGCAGCTCGTCCCCGCCGGGCAATCAGCCCCAGCATTTT,CASSSSPPGNQPQHF
few,TRBJ2-3,NA,TRBV12-3/TRBV12-4,TGTGCCAGCAGTTTAGGAGGTGGGGCAGCACGGGGGACGCAGTATTTT,CASSLGGGAARGTQYF
NA,TRBJ1-1,NA,TRBV12-3/TRBV12-4,TGTGCCAGCAGTCCCCGGCGGGGGCCTGAAGCTTTCTTT,CASSPRRGPEAFF
few,TRBJ2-7,NA,TRBV24-1,TGTGCCACTTCCCGCGGGCCGAACTCGTACGAGCAGTACTTC,CATSRGPNSYEQYF
few,TRBJ1-1,NA,TRBV10-3,TGTGCCATCAGTAAGGACGAGAACACTGAAGCTTTCTTT,CAISKDENTEAFF
once,TRBJ2-3,NA,TRBV20-1,TGCAGTGCTAGAATACCAGATACGCAGTATTTT,CSARIPDTQYF
NA,TRBJ1-2,TRBD1,TRBV29-1,TGCAGCGTTGAACTGACAGGGGCTGACTATGGCTACACCTTC,CSVELTGADYGYTF
few,TRBJ2-5,TRBD1,TRBV24-1,TGTGCCACCAGTGATCCTCCGGGACAGGGGGCCCGGGGCCAAGAGACCCAGTACTTC,CATSDPPGQGARGQETQYF
few,TRBJ2-2,NA,TRBV4-2,TGTGCCAGCAGCCAAGACAGGGGAAGAAACACCGGGGAGCTGTTTTTT,CASSQDRGRNTGELFF
NA,TRBJ1-1,NA,TRBV21-1,TGTCTCGAAGGCGCAGGGAAGAGATATCGTACCACTGAAGCTTTCTTT,CLEGAGKRYRTTEAFF
few,TRBJ1-2,TRBD1,TRBV5-1,TGCGCCAGCAGCGCCTCGACAGGGGGAGGCTACACCTTC,CASSASTGGGYTF
NA,TRBJ2-3,NA,TRBV9,TGTGCCAGCAGCGTAGGTGGTGACAGACTCTCAGATACGCAGTATTTT,CASSVGGDRLSDTQYF
few,TRBJ2-7,TRBD2,TRBV6-2/TRBV6-3,TGTGCCAGCAGTCCGGGACTAGGAAATTACTACGAGCAGTACTTC,CASSPGLGNYYEQYF
NA,TRBJ1-2,NA,TRBV7-9,TGTGCCAGCAGCTTAGCGCGGGGCCAAGCTAACTATGGCTACACCTTC,CASSLARGQANYGYTF
NA,TRBJ2-5,NA,TRBV20-1,TGCAGTGCCAGACTAGGGGAGACCCAGTACTTC,CSARLGETQYF
few,TRBJ2-7,TRBD1,TRBV7-6,TGTGCCAGCAGCCCGGGACAGGGGGTGGGCGAGCAGTACTTC,CASSPGQGVGEQYF
NA,TRBJ2-2,NA,TRBV5-6,TGTGCCAGCAGCTTCTTTACAGTTGGCACCGGGGAGCTGTTTTTT,CASSFFTVGTGELFF
few,TRBJ2-5,NA,TRBV24-1,TGTGCCACCAGTGACCCCGCCTACGGCTTGGAGACCCAGTACTTC,CATSDPAYGLETQYF
NA,TRBJ2-7,NA,TRBV6-2/TRBV6-3,TGTGCCAGCAGACAGCACGAGCAGTACTTC,CASRQHEQYF
few,TRBJ2-1,NA,TRBV29-1,TGCAGCGCAAGGGTCTCGTTCTCCTACAATGAGCAGTTCTTC,CSARVSFSYNEQFF
NA,TRBJ2-3,TRBD2,TRBV20-1,TGCAGTGCTAGAGGGGCTAGCGGGAGGTGGGCAGATACGCAGTATTTT,CSARGASGRWADTQYF
few,TRBJ2-7,TRBD1,TRBV10-3,TGTGCCATCTCGGGACAGGGGGCGGTCGAGCAGTACTTC,CAISGQGAVEQYF
NA,TRBJ2-3,TRBD1,TRBV12-3/TRBV12-4,TGTGCCAGCAGACGGACAGGGGGAAATACGCAGTATTTT,CASRRTGGNTQYF
few,TRBJ2-1,NA,TRBV6-5,TGTGCCAGCTCCTGGGAAGCAGGGCGCGTCTCCTACAATGAGCAGTTCTTC,CASSWEAGRVSYNEQFF
NA,TRBJ1-2,NA,TRBV18,TGTGCCAGCTCACCACGGGTGACCTATGGCTACACCTTC,CASSPRVTYGYTF
NA,TRBJ1-1,NA,TRBV6-5,TGTGCCAGCCGGGGCCATCTGAACACTGAAGCTTTCTTT,CASRGHLNTEAFF
few,TRBJ2-1,TRBD1,TRBV12-3/TRBV12-4,TGTGCCAGCAGTGCGACCAGGGGGCTGGCCAATGAGCAGTTCTTC,CASSATRGLANEQFF
NA,TRBJ2-5,TRBD1,TRBV19,TGTGCCAGTAGTACCCGGGACAGGGGTCCCCTGGGGACCCAGTACTTC,CASSTRDRGPLGTQYF
few,TRBJ2-1,NA,TRBV6-2/TRBV6-3,TGTGCCAGCAGAAAGGACAGACTCCGCTCCTACAATGAGCAGTTCTTC,CASRKDRLRSYNEQFF
NA,TRBJ2-2,TRBD2,TRBV20-1,TGCAGTGCCGAATGGGGAGGGGCCGGGGAGCTGTTTTTT,CSAEWGGAGELFF
NA,TRBJ2-3,NA,TRBV30,TGTGCCTGGAGCCCCATAAATACGCAGTATTTT,CAWSPINTQYF